This T cell receptor beta chain originates from a study of T cell changes during pregnancy in multiple sclerosis. Assay used: immunoSEQ multiplex PCR; TCRdb lists only in-frame clones, some missing. Of approximately 110,000 clones in the sample, roughly nine tenths were seen once. Germline values: CDR1 SGHRS, CDR2 YFSETQ. Trimming removed 2 bases at V and 3 bases at J, with 14 bases between. The CDR3 runs 15 residues. The V gene is TRBV5-1, the J gene TRBJ1-1, with D unresolved. The TCR comes from a female donor with multiple sclerosis, enrolled in a pregnancy study. The material was peripheral blood, obtained after pregnancy. CDR3 sequence: CASSFMGQADTEAFF. The DNA of the CDR3 is TGCGCCAGCAGCTTCATGGGTCAGGCCGACACTGAAGCTTTCTTT.